The 3 T cell receptor beta chains below all came from one sample that was sequenced in a study of T cell repertoires in cytomegalovirus infection. TCRdb used MiXCR to reprocess the reads, holding one entry per CDR3 protein. The sample consists of about 190,000 distinct CDR3 sequences, roughly 9% of them appearing once. The sequenced material came from PBMCs. Receptor source: a human donor in good health (CMV status not recorded). Some clones in this sample may be carry-over from other donors' samples.

This clonotype has just one count. The chain recombines TRBV6-2 or TRBV6-3 with TRBJ1-1; a possible D gene is TRBD1 (5 bases). Germline loops: CDR1 MNHEY, CDR2 SVGEGT. There are 18 residues in the CDR3. V was cut by 0 bases and J by 1 base, with 18 bases left in between. The CDR3 loop is CASSYSIYDSTTNTEAFF. In DNA form, the CDR3 reads TGTGCCAGCAGTTACTCGATTTATGACAGCACCACGAACACTGAAGCTTTCTTT.

This clonotype was counted at least ten times. J is TRBJ1-6 and V is TRBV27, with D hard to call. V gave up 2 bases and J gave up 7 bases, with 9 bases separating them. The CDR3 contains 14 residues. CDR1 and CDR2 from the germline V gene are MNHEY and SMNVEV (reference sequence). In DNA, the CDR3 is TGTGCCAGCAGTTTAGGTCAAGTCAATTCACCCCTCCACTTT. This codes for CASSLGQVNSPLHF.

This sequence joins TRBV29-1 and TRBJ2-3; D call uncertain. This CDR3 comprises 10 residues. Germline V CDR1 and CDR2: SQVTM, ANQGSEA. Trimming cost V 4 bases and J 7 bases, with 6 bases left between them. As DNA, the CDR3 is TGCAGCGTTGTTCAGAATACGCAGTATTTT. Its translation is CSVVQNTQYF.